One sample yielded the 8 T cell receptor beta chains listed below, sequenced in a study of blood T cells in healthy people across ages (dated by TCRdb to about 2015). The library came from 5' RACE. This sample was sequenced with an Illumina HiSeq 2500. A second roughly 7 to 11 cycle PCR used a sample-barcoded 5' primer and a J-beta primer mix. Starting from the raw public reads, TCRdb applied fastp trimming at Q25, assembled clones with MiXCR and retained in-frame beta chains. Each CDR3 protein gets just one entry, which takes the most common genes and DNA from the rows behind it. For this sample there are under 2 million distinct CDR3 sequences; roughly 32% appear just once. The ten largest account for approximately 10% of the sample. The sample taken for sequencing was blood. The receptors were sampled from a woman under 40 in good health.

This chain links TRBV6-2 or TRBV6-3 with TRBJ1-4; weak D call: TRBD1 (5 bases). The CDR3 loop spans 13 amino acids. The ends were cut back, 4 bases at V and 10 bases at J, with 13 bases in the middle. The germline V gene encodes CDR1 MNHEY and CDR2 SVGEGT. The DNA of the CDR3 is TGTGCCAGCAGTTCCGACTACGGGGGAAAACTGTTTTTT. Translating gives CASSSDYGGKLFF.

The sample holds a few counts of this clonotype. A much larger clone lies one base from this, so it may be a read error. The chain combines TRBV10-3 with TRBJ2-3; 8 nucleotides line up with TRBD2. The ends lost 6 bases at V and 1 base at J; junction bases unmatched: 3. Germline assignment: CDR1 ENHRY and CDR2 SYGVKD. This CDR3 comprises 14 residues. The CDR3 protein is CAISQAGGTDTQYF. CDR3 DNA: TGTGCCATCAGCCAAGCGGGGGGCACAGATACGCAGTATTTT.

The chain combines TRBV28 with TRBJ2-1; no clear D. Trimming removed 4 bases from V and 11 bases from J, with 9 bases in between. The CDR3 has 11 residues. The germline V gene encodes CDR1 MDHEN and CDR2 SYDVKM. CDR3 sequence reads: CASSSFEKQFF. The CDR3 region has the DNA TGTGCCAGCAGTTCGTTTGAGAAGCAGTTCTTC.

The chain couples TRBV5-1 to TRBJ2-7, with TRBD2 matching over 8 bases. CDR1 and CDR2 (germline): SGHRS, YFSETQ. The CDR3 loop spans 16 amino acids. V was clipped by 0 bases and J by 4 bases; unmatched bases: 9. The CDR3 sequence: CASSLEVGLGIYEQYF. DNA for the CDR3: TGCGCCAGCAGCTTGGAGGTGGGACTAGGCATTTACGAGCAGTACTTC.

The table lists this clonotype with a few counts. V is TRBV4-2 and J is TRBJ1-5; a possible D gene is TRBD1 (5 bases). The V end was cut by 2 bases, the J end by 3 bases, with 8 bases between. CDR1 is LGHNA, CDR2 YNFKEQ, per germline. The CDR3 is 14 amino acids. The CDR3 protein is CASSQSGFNQPQHF. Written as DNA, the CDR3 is TGTGCCAGCAGCCAATCAGGGTTCAATCAGCCCCAGCATTTT.

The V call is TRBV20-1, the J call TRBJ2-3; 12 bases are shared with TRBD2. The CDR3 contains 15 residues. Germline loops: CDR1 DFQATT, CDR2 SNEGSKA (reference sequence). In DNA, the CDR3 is TGCAGGATCCCGGGACTAGCGGGCAGCACAGATACGCAGTATTTT. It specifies CRIPGLAGSTDTQYF.

CDR3: CASSWDYRDGYTF. The CDR3 DNA sequence: TGCGCCAGCAGCTGGGACTACAGGGATGGCTACACCTTC. V and J are TRBV5-1 and TRBJ1-2; the D gene is possibly TRBD1 (6 bases). Germline V gene data show CDR1 as SGHRS and CDR2 as YFSETQ. V dropped 3 bases and J dropped 6 bases, with 12 bases sitting between them. The CDR3 runs to 13 residues.

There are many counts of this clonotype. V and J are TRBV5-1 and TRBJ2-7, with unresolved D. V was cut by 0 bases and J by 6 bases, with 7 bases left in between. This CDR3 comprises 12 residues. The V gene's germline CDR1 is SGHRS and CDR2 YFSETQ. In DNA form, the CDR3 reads TGCGCCAGCAGCTTGGACTGGGGCGAGCAGTACTTC. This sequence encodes CASSLDWGEQYF.